A selection of T cell receptor beta chains follows, all from one sample in a study of T-cell reconstitution after alpha-beta-depleted transplantation in children. Using its own MiXCR run on the PCR reads, TCRdb lists one record per CDR3 protein. The sample has around 300,000 distinct CDR3 sequences; 11% are singletons. The sequencing here drew on peripheral blood, taken 180 days after TCRalphabeta/CD19-depleted stem cell transplant. These receptors were taken from a male patient aged 2 to 10 who had a stem cell transplant for chronic granulomatous disease, so the T cells may come from the graft donor. The CDR3 runs from the conserved cysteine through the conserved F or W. D genes are given only for firm matches. Part of the rows lack a size; the others show once, few, many or a class for expanded clones.

abundance	d_gene	j_gene	v_gene	CDR3nt	CDR3aa
many	TRBD1	TRBJ1-2	TRBV12-3/TRBV12-4	TGTGCCAGCAGAATCCAGGGGGATGGTAACTATGGCTACACCTTC	CASRIQGDGNYGYTF
NA	NA	TRBJ2-1	TRBV6-1	TGTGCCAGTAATACATACAATGAGCAGCTCTTC	CASNTYNEQLF
many	TRBD2	TRBJ2-1	TRBV7-2	TGTGCCAGCATCCGGAGCCTAGCGGGAGAGGATGAGCAGTTCTTC	CASIRSLAGEDEQFF
many	NA	TRBJ1-2	TRBV7-3	TGTGCCAGCAGCCCAGACGGGTTAAGTGGCTACACCTTC	CASSPDGLSGYTF
NA	NA	TRBJ1-1	TRBV21-1	TGTGCCCGCAGCAAAGCTTCCTACACCGGGACGGCAAACACTGAAGCTTTCTTT	CARSKASYTGTANTEAFF
many	NA	TRBJ2-1	TRBV15	TGTGCCACCAGCAGGGTTTACAATGAGCAGTTCTTC	CATSRVYNEQFF
many	NA	TRBJ2-2	TRBV27	TGTGCCAGCAGTTTATGGTCCACCGGGGAGCTGTTTTTT	CASSLWSTGELFF
many	TRBD2	TRBJ2-3	TRBV7-2	TGTGCCAGCAGCGCGGGACTAGCGGGGTACACAGATACGCAGTATTTT	CASSAGLAGYTDTQYF
few	TRBD2	TRBJ2-1	TRBV7-8	TGTGCCAGCAGCCCCGGACTAGCGGGAGGGGGGCAGTTCTTC	CASSPGLAGGGQFF
many	NA	TRBJ2-4	TRBV5-1	TGCGCCAGCAGCTTGGTTGACGTAGGGTCAAACATTCAGTACTTC	CASSLVDVGSNIQYF
many	NA	TRBJ1-4	TRBV29-1	TGCAGCGCCATCCTCTGGGGTTCTAATGAAAAACTGTTTTTT	CSAILWGSNEKLFF
many	NA	TRBJ2-1	TRBV20-1	TGCAGTGCTAGAGATACAGGGAAATCGGCTGAGCAGTTCTTC	CSARDTGKSAEQFF
few	NA	TRBJ2-7	TRBV21-1	TGTGCCAGGACAGGGGGATCATACTCCTACGAGCAGTACTTC	CARTGGSYSYEQYF
many	NA	TRBJ1-4	TRBV20-1	TGCAGTGCTAGAGATTACGGGGGGCGTCGGGAAAAACTGTTTTTT	CSARDYGGRREKLFF
many	TRBD2	TRBJ2-5	TRBV12-3/TRBV12-4	TGTGCCAGCAGTAAAGCCGGGACTAGCGGGGAAGAGACCCAGTACTTC	CASSKAGTSGEETQYF
many	NA	TRBJ1-1	TRBV4-1	TGCGCCAGCAGCCAAGAAGGGCAGGGTAAAGCTTTCTTT	CASSQEGQGKAFF
many	NA	TRBJ2-2	TRBV20-1	TGCAGTGCTAGGAGGGCGGGGAACACCGGGGAGCTGTTTTTT	CSARRAGNTGELFF
many	NA	TRBJ1-2	TRBV5-1	TGCGCCAGCAGCTTGGACTGGGGGGTCGACTATGGCTACACCTTC	CASSLDWGVDYGYTF
many	TRBD1	TRBJ1-4	TRBV27	TGTGCCAGCAGTTCGGGACAGTTACCCGAAAAACTGTTTTTT	CASSSGQLPEKLFF
many	NA	TRBJ2-1	TRBV6-2/TRBV6-3	TGTGCCAGCAGGCTTTCCGGGACGGTACCCTACAATGAGCAGTTCTTC	CASRLSGTVPYNEQFF
many	TRBD1	TRBJ2-3	TRBV6-4	TGTGCCAGCAGTGCAGGGGGCAAGACAGATACGCAGTATTTT	CASSAGGKTDTQYF
many	NA	TRBJ2-6	TRBV29-1	TGCAGCGTTAAGGGGATAACTGGGGCCAACGTCCTGACTTTC	CSVKGITGANVLTF
many	NA	TRBJ1-1	TRBV7-9	TGTGCCAGCAGCCGCGGGGGCGGGCGCACTGAAGCTTTCTTT	CASSRGGGRTEAFF
many	TRBD2	TRBJ2-1	TRBV20-1	TGCAGTGCCTGGACTAGCGGGAGATCCAATGAGCAGTTCTTC	CSAWTSGRSNEQFF
few	TRBD1	TRBJ1-1	TRBV19	TGTGCCAGTAGTATGTGGACAGGGGTTACTGAAGCTTTCTTT	CASSMWTGVTEAFF
many	NA	TRBJ2-2	TRBV7-8	TGTGCCAGCAGCTTAGAGACCCCGTCGGCTTACACCGGGGAGCTGTTTTTT	CASSLETPSAYTGELFF